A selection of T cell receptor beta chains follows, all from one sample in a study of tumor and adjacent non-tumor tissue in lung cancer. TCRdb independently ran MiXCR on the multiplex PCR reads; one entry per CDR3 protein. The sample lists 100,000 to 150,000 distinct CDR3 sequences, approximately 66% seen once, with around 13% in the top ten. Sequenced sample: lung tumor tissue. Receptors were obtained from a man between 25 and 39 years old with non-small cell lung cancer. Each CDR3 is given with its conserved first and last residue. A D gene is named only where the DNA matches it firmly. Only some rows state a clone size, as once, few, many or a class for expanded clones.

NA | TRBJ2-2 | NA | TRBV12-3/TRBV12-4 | CARRREGDTGELFF | TGTGCCAGGAGGCGGGAAGGGGATACCGGGGAGCTGTTTTTT
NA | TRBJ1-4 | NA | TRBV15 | CATSETDTTNEKLFF | TGTGCCACCAGCGAGACAGATACAACTAATGAAAAACTGTTTTTT
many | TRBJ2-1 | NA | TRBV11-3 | CASSSLGVGVGEQFF | TGTGCCAGCAGCTCACTGGGAGTAGGGGTAGGGGAGCAGTTCTTC
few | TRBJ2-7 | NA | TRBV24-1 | CATSDPREPYEQYF | TGTGCCACCAGTGACCCCCGGGAACCCTACGAGCAGTACTTC
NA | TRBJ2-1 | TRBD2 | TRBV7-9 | CASSSRTSERVHEQFF | TGTGCCAGCAGCTCCCGGACTAGTGAGAGGGTCCATGAGCAGTTCTTC
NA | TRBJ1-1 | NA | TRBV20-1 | CSAMPRFEAFF | TGCAGTGCTATGCCGAGATTTGAAGCTTTCTTT
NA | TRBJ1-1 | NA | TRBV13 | CASSLGPPSVSEAFF | TGTGCCAGCAGCTTAGGCCCCCCGTCAGTTAGTGAAGCTTTCTTT
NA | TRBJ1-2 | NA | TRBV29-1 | CSVDMVGAILEGYTF | TGCAGCGTTGATATGGTAGGGGCGATCCTGGAAGGCTACACCTTC
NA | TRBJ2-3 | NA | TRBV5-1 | CASSPITGSPSDTQYF | TGCGCCAGCAGCCCCATCACAGGCTCTCCTTCAGATACGCAGTATTTT
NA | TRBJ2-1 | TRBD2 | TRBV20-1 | CSTSSAGGYNEQFF | TGCAGTACTAGTTCCGCGGGAGGATACAATGAGCAGTTCTTC
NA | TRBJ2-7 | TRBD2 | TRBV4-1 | CASSQKRSGRAVKQYF | TGCGCCAGCAGCCAAAAACGTAGCGGGAGGGCCGTCAAGCAGTACTTC
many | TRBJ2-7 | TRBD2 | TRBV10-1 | CASRAGTSGSYEQYF | TGCGCCAGCAGGGCCGGGACTAGCGGGAGCTACGAGCAGTACTTC
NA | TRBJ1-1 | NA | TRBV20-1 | CSAPRGGETEAFF | TGCAGTGCTCCCCGCGGGGGGGAAACTGAAGCTTTCTTT
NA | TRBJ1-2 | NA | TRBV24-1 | CDTSDGYGYTF | TGCGACACCAGCGACGGATATGGCTACACCTTC
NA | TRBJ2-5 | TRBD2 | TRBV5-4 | CASSLSGSGEQTQYF | TGTGCCAGCAGCCTCTCGGGTAGCGGGGAACAGACCCAGTACTTC
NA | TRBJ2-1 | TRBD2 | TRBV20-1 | CSVRTSGLHNEQFF | TGCAGTGTTAGAACTAGCGGGCTACACAATGAGCAGTTCTTC
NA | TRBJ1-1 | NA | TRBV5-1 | CASSMVGDAEAFF | TGCGCCAGCAGTATGGTAGGAGACGCTGAAGCTTTCTTT
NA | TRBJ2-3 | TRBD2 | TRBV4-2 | CTSSQVAGDTQYF | TGTACCAGCAGCCAAGTTGCGGGAGATACGCAATATTTT
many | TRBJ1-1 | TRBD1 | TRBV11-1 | CASSLFRDRNTEAFF | TGTGCCAGCAGCTTATTCCGGGACAGGAACACTGAAGCTTTCTTT
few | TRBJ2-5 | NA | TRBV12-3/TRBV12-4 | CASRSGISGRETQYF | TGTGCCAGCAGGTCCGGGATTAGCGGTAGAGAGACCCAGTACTTC
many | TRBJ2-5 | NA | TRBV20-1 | CSATPSETQYF | TGCAGTGCTACCCCCTCCGAGACCCAGTACTTC
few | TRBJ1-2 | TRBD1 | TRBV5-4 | CASSLDRGSYGYTF | TGTGCCAGCAGCTTGGACAGGGGGAGCTATGGCTACACCTTC
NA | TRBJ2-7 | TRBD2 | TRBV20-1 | CSARDIGGRLHEQYF | TGCAGTGCTAGAGATATTGGCGGGAGACTCCACGAGCAGTACTTC
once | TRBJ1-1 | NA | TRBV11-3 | CASNERGATEAFF | TGTGCCAGCAACGAGAGAGGGGCCACTGAAGCTTTCTTT
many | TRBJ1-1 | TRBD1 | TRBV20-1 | CSARGTGKYTEAFF | TGCAGTGCTAGGGGGACAGGGAAATACACTGAAGCTTTCTTT
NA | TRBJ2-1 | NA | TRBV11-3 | CASNSWGAPPLNEQFF | TGTGCCAGCAATTCCTGGGGGGCCCCTCCTCTCAATGAGCAGTTCTTC
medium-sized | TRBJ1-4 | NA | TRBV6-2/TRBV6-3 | CASSSSGLGKLFF | TGTGCCAGCAGTTCCTCAGGTCTCGGAAAACTGTTTTTT
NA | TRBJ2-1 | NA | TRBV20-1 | CSAPYSGGIEVQFF | TGCAGTGCTCCCTACAGCGGTGGTATCGAGGTGCAGTTCTTC
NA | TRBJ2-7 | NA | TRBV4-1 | CASSPPRVSVYEQYF | TGCGCCAGCAGCCCCCCCCGGGTCTCGGTCTACGAGCAGTACTTC
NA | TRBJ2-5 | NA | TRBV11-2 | CASSQSRGAQETQSF | TGTGCTAGCAGCCAGTCCCGGGGGGCCCAAGAGACCCAGTCCTTC
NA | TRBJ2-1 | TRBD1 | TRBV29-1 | CSIDGTDYDEQFF | TGCAGCATTGATGGGACAGACTACGATGAACAGTTCTTC
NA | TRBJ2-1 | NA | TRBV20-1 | CNAGKGLNEQFF | TGCAATGCGGGGAAGGGCCTTAATGAGCAGTTCTTC
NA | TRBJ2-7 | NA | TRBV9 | CASSATGGLEQYF | TGTGCCAGCAGCGCCACCGGGGGGCTCGAGCAGTACTTC
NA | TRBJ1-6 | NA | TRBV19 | CASSLEDSFSPLHF | TGTGCCAGTAGTCTGGAGGACAGTTTTTCACCCCTCCACTTT
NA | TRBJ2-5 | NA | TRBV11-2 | CASSLDVRRGTETQYF | TGTGCCAGCAGCTTAGATGTACGGCGGGGGACAGAGACCCAGTATTTC
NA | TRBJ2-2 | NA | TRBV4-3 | CASSQVSKGGPVTGELFF | TGCGCCAGCAGCCAAGTGTCTAAAGGGGGGCCAGTCACCGGGGAGCTGTTTTTT
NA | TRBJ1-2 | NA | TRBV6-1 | CASSDPLSYGYTF | TGTGCAAGCAGTGATCCCCTTAGCTATGGCTACACCTTC
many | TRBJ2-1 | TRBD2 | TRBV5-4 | CASSPPLAGVPYEQFF | TGTGCCAGCAGCCCACCACTAGCGGGGGTGCCTTATGAGCAGTTCTTC
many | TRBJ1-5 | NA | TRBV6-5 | CASSYSNVREPQHF | TGTGCCAGCAGTTACTCGAACGTCAGGGAGCCCCAGCATTTT
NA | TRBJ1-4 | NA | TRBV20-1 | CSASLAGKKLFF | TGCAGTGCTAGCCTCGCCGGGAAAAAACTGTTTTTT
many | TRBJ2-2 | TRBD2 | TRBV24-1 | CATSAPRETGELFF | TGTGCCACCAGTGCCCCGCGGGAGACCGGGGAGCTGTTTTTT
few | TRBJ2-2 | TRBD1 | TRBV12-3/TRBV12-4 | CASSKWTGAGDTGELFF | TGTGCCAGCAGTAAGTGGACAGGGGCCGGGGACACCGGGGAGCTGTTTTTT
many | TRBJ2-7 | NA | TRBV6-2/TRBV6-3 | CASSYRRGIYEQYF | TGTGCCAGCAGTTACCGTCGGGGCATCTACGAGCAGTACTTC
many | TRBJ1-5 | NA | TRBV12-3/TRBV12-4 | CASSLGPLRSNQPQHF | TGTGCCAGCAGTTTGGGCCCACTTAGGAGCAATCAGCCCCAGCATTTT
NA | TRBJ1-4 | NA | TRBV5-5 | CASSLTGSTNEKPFF | TGTGCCAGCAGCTTGACAGGTTCAACTAATGAAAAACCGTTTTTT
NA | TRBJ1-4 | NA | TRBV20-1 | CSATCRAEKLFF | TGCAGTGCTACTTGTCGGGCTGAAAAGCTGTTTTTT
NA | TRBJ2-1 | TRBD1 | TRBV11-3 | CASGLGTGVYEQFF | TGTGCCAGCGGCCTCGGGACAGGGGTCTATGAGCAATTCTTC
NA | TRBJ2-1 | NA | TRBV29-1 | CSVIHPFGQYNEQLF | TGCAGCGTTATTCATCCGTTCGGCCAGTACAATGAGCAGTTATTC
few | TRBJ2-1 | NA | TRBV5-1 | CASSPGSGMRNELFF | TGCGCCAGCAGCCCTGGTAGTGGGATGCGCAATGAGCTGTTCTTC
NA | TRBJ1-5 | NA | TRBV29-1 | CSVEIDGNQSQHF | TGCAGCGTTGAGATAGATGGCAATCAGTCCCAGCATTTT
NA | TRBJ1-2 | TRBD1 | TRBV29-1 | CSVYPPLDRVYSYTF | TGCAGCGTTTACCCGCCCTTAGACAGGGTCTATAGCTACACCTTC
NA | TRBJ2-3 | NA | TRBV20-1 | CSASVGGAQDTQYF | TGCAGTGCTAGCGTGGGGGGTGCTCAAGATACGCAGTATTTT
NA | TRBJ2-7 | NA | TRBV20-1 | CGASSPGYYYEQYF | TGCGGTGCTAGTAGCCCAGGATACTACTACGAGCAGTACTTC
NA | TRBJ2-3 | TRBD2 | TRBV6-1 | CASDSRSGGRDTQYF | TGTGCCAGCGACTCCCGTAGCGGGGGCAGAGATACGCAGTATTTT
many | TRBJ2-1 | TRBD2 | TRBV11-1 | CASSLLAGDYNEQFF | TGTGCCAGCAGCTTACTAGCGGGAGACTACAATGAGCAGTTCTTC
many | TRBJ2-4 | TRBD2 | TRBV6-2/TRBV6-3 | CASSPSTSGIAKNIQYF | TGTGCCAGCAGTCCCTCCACTAGCGGGATAGCCAAAAACATTCAGTACTTC
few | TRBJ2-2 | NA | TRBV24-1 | CASSGTGPGELFF | TGTGCCTCCTCAGGGACTGGCCCCGGGGAGCTGTTTTTT